This is a list of T cell receptor beta chains from one sample in a study of brain T cells in children with intractable seizures. TCRdb keeps only in-frame clones here, not all; method: immunoSEQ multiplex PCR. The sample contains tens of thousands of clones, approximately 95% of which appear only once. The sequenced sample was peripheral blood, obtained at surgery. The receptors shown here come from a boy under two years old with focal cortical dysplasia and intractable seizures. Both conserved end residues are part of each CDR3. The D gene is left open where the match is weak. Not every row has a clone size; where given, it reads once, few, many or a size class.

v_gene,abundance,d_gene,j_gene,CDR3nt,CDR3aa
TRBV12-3/TRBV12-4,-,-,TRBJ2-7,TGTGCCAGCAATCTATGGATCTCCTACGAGCAGTACTTC,CASNLWISYEQYF
TRBV25-1,-,-,TRBJ1-3,TGTGCCAGCACGTTTGGGAACACCATATATTTT,CASTFGNTIYF
TRBV5-1,-,TRBD2,TRBJ2-5,TGCGCCAGCAGCTTGGAGGCTAGCGGGGGAATGGGGACCCAGTACTTC,CASSLEASGGMGTQYF
TRBV19,-,TRBD1,TRBJ1-5,TGTGCCAGTATTGGGACAGGGGGTGCCCTAAATCAGCCCCAGCATTTT,CASIGTGGALNQPQHF
TRBV5-1,-,TRBD2,TRBJ2-3,TGCGCCAGCAGCTTCACCACCGGGACTAGCGGACAAGATACGCAGTATTTT,CASSFTTGTSGQDTQYF
TRBV5-1,-,TRBD1,TRBJ1-6,TGCGCCAGCAGCGTCACTGCCGGGACAGGGTATAATTCACCCCTCCACTTT,CASSVTAGTGYNSPLHF
TRBV27,-,-,TRBJ2-5,TGTGCCAGCAGTTTACAGGGCCAAGAGACCCAGTACTTC,CASSLQGQETQYF
TRBV7-2,-,TRBD2,TRBJ2-7,TGTGCCAGCAGATTAGCGGGAGGGGCCTACGAGCAGTACTTC,CASRLAGGAYEQYF
TRBV10-3,once,TRBD2,TRBJ2-1,TGTGCCATCAGTCTTTCTAGCGGGAGGAACTCCTACAATGAGCAGTTCTTC,CAISLSSGRNSYNEQFF
TRBV29-1,-,TRBD2,TRBJ2-2,TGCAGCGTTGAAGGGGCCCTAGCGGGGGGGTTCACCGGGGAGCTGTTTTTT,CSVEGALAGGFTGELFF
TRBV6-5,-,-,TRBJ2-1,TGTGCCAGCGCTAGGGGGTCAGCGATAGGGCAGTTCTTC,CASARGSAIGQFF
TRBV5-5,-,-,TRBJ1-6,TGTGCCAGCAGCTTCGAGGGTTTTAGTTCACCCCTCCACTTT,CASSFEGFSSPLHF
TRBV5-1,-,-,TRBJ1-1,TGCGCCAGCAGCTCCGGGGGTAGGGACACTGAAGCTTTCTTT,CASSSGGRDTEAFF
TRBV28,-,-,TRBJ2-7,TGTGCCAGCAGTTTCTCCCTGGGACTTTTCTCCTACGAGCAGTACTTC,CASSFSLGLFSYEQYF
TRBV12-3/TRBV12-4,-,-,TRBJ2-1,TGTGCCAGCAGCCATGGATTTTCTGGTGAGCAGTTCTTC,CASSHGFSGEQFF
TRBV11-2,-,-,TRBJ2-3,TGTGCCAGCTTGTCGGAGTTCGCAGATACGCAGTATTTT,CASLSEFADTQYF
TRBV7-6,-,-,TRBJ2-2,TGTGCCAGCAGCTTCGCTGGGACCGGGGAGCTGTTTTTT,CASSFAGTGELFF
TRBV14,-,TRBD2,TRBJ2-1,TGTGCCAGCAGCCAGGTGGACAAGGCGGGAGTACGGAATGAGCAGTTCTTC,CASSQVDKAGVRNEQFF
TRBV4-3,-,TRBD2,TRBJ2-1,TGCGCCAGCAGCCAAAAAAACAGACTAGCGGAGCAGTTCTTC,CASSQKNRLAEQFF
TRBV5-4,-,-,TRBJ1-2,TGTGCCAGCAGCTTGGGGGCAACGGAGCGTGGCTACACCTTC,CASSLGATERGYTF
TRBV7-9,-,-,TRBJ2-5,TGTGCCAGCAGCTTAGTCGGGGATTTGAGAGAGACCCAGTACTTC,CASSLVGDLRETQYF
TRBV7-2,-,-,TRBJ1-1,TGTGCCAGCAGCTTAGGGAGGCAGTCGACTGAAGCTTTCTTT,CASSLGRQSTEAFF
TRBV5-8,-,-,TRBJ1-6,TGTGCCAGCAGGATACAGGGTCGGAATTCACCCCTCCACTTT,CASRIQGRNSPLHF
TRBV15,-,-,TRBJ2-7,TGTGCCACCAGCTTGGGAGGGACATCCTACGAGCAGTACTTC,CATSLGGTSYEQYF
TRBV18,-,-,TRBJ2-7,TGTGCCAGCTCACTGGCGGCGGAACGCTACGAGCAGTACTTC,CASSLAAERYEQYF
TRBV3-1/TRBV3-2,-,-,TRBJ1-6,TGTGCCAGCAGCCAAGGACACTCCTATAATTCACCCCTCCACTTT,CASSQGHSYNSPLHF
TRBV7-6,-,TRBD2,TRBJ2-3,TGTGCCAGCAGCCCCCGGACTAGCGGGATTGATACGCAGTATTTT,CASSPRTSGIDTQYF
TRBV10-1,-,-,TRBJ1-4,TGCGCCAGCAGTGAGTCGGGGCCCCGGTTGAGGCTGTTTTTT,CASSESGPRLRLFF